This T cell receptor (beta chain) was recovered during a study of cytotoxic CD8 clonotypes in ibrutinib-treated CLL. Background on the study: Among the patients, fewer than twelve presented as relapsed/refractory and 15 as treatment-naive; around 17 showed unmutated IGHV. Averaging across samples gave around 260,000 productive templates and roughly 87,000 productive rearrangements.

Repertoires were generated with immunoSEQ multiplex PCR, while TCRdb's copy carries only in-frame clones and drops some. The sample yields fewer than 25,000 clones, just under 70% seen once. V trimming: 1 base; J trimming: 2 bases; junction bases outside the gene matches: 5. This CDR3 region has 15 residues. From germline, CDR1 is SGHDN and CDR2 FVKESK. The chain links TRBV14 to TRBJ2-7, with 7 bases aligning to TRBD1. Sequences were derived from PBMCs, sampled after 24 months of ibrutinib treatment. This TCR was recovered from a human donor with chronic lymphocytic leukemia. CDR3 in amino acids: CASSQASTGAYEQYF. The CDR3 bases are TGTGCCAGCAGCCAAGCATCAACAGGGGCCTACGAGCAGTACTTC.